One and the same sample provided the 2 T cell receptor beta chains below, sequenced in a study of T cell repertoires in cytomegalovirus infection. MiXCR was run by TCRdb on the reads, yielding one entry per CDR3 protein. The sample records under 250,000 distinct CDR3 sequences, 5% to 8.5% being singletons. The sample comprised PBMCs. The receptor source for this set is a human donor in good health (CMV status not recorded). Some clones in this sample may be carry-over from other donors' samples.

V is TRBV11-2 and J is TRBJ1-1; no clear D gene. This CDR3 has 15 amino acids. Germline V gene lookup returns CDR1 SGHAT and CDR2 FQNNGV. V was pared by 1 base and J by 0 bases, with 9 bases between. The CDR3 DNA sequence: TGTGCCAGCAGCTTAGTAATAGGCTTGAACACTGAAGCTTTCTTT. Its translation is CASSLVIGLNTEAFF.

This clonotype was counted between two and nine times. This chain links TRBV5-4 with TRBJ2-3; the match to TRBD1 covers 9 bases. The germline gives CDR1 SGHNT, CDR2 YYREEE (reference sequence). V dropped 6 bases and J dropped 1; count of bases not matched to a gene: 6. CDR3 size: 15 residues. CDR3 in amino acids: CASTPTGGGTDTQYF. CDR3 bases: TGTGCCAGCACCCCGACAGGGGGGGGCACAGATACGCAGTATTTT.